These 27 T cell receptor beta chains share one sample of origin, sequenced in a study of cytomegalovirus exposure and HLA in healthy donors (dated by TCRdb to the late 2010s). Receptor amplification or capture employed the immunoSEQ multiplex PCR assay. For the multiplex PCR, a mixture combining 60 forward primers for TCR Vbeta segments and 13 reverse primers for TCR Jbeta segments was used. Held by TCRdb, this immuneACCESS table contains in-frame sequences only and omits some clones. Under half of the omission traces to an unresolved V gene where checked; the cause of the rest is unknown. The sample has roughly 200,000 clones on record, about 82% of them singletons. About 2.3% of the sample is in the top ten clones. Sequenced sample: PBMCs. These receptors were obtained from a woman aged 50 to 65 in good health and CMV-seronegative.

The CDR3 region has the DNA TGTGCCAGCAGTCCGTTGACAAATAGCAATCAGCCCCAGCATTTT. This translates into CASSPLTNSNQPQHF. V and J are TRBV28 and TRBJ1-5; D call uncertain. The length of the CDR3 is 15 residues. Looked up from germline, CDR1 is MDHEN and CDR2 is SYDVKM. V was shortened by 5 bases and J by 0 bases, with 11 bases between the two germline ends.

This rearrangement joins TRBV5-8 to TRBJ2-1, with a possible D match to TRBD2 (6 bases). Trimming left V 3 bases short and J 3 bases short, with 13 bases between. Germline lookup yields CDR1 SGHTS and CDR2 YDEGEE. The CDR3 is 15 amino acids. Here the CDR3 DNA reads TGTGCCAGCAGCTCATTGGGGGGAGGCTACAATGAGCAGTTCTTC. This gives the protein CASSSLGGGYNEQFF.

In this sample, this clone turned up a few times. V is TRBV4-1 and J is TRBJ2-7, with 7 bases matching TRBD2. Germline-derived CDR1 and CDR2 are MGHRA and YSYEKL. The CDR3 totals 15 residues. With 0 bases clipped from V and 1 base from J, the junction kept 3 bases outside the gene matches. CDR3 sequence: CASSQDRAGSYEQYF. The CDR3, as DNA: TGCGCCAGCAGCCAAGATCGAGCGGGGTCCTACGAGCAGTACTTC.

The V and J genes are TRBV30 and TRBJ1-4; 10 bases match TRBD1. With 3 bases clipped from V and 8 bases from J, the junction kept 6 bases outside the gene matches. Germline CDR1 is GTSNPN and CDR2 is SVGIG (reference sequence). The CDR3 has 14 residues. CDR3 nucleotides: TGTGCCTGGAGCGAGGGACAGGGGAGGGAAAAACTGTTTTTT. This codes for CAWSEGQGREKLFF.

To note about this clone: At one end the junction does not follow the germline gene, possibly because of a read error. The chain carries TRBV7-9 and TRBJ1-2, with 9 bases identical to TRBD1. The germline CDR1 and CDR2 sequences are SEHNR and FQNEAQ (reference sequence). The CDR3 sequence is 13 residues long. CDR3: CSSSPRDRVGYTF. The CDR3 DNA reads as TGTTCCAGCAGCCCCCGGGACAGGGTTGGCTACACCTTC.

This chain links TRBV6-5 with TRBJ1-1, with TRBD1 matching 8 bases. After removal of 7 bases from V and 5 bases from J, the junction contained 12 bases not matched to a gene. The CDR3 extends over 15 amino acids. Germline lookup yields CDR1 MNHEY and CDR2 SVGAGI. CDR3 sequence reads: CASTPQGGRGTEAFF. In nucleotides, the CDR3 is TGTGCCAGCACCCCACAGGGGGGCAGAGGGACTGAAGCTTTCTTT.

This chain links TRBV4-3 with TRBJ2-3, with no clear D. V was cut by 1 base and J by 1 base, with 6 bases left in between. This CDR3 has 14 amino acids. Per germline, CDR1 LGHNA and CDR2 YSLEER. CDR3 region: CASSQGWRTDTQYF. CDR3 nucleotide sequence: TGCGCCAGCAGCCAAGGATGGCGCACAGATACGCAGTATTTT.

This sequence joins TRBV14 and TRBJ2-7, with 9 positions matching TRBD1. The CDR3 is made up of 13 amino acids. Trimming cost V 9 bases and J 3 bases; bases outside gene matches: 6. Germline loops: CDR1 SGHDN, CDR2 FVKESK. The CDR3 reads CASRGTGFYEQYF. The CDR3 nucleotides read TGTGCCAGTCGGGGGACAGGGTTCTACGAGCAGTACTTC.

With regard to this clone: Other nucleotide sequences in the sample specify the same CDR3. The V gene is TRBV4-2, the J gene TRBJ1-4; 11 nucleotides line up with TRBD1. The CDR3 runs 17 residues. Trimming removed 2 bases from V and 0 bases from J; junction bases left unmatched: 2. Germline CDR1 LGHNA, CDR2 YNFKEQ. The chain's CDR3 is CASSQPGQGATNEKLFF. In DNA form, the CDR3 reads TGTGCCAGCAGCCAACCGGGACAGGGGGCAACTAATGAAAAACTGTTTTTT.

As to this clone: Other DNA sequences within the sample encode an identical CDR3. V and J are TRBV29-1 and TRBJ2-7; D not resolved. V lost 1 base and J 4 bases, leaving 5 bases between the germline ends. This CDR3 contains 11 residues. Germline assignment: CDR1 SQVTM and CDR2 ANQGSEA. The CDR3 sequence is CSVEGAYEQYF. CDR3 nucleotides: TGCAGCGTTGAAGGGGCGTACGAGCAGTACTTC.

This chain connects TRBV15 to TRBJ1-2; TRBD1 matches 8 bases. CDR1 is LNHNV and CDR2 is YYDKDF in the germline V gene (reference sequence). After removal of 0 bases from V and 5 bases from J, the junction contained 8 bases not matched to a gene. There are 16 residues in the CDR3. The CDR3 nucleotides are TGTGCCACCAGCAGAGATCTCAGGGGGCCCTTTTATGGCTACACCTTC. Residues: CATSRDLRGPFYGYTF.

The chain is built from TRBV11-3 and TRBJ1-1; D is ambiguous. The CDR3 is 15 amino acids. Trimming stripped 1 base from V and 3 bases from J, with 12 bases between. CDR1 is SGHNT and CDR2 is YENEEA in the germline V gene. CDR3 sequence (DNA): TGTGCCAGCAGCTTAGGGGGAGGGTTGTACACTGAAGCTTTCTTT. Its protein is CASSLGGGLYTEAFF.

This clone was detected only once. CDR3 amino acids: CASSIPPDRYGYTF. The CDR3 DNA reads as TGTGCCAGTAGTATCCCTCCGGACAGATATGGCTACACCTTC. This rearrangement joins TRBV19 to TRBJ1-2, with a weak D call TRBD1 (6 bases). Germline assignment: CDR1 LNHDA and CDR2 SQIVND (reference sequence). Trimming shortened V by 3 bases and J by 5 bases, and 13 bases separated the two germline ends. The length of the CDR3 is 14 residues. The full variable domain, rest sourced from reference TRBV19 and TRBJ1-2, is DGGITQSPKYLFRKEGQNVTLSCEQNLNHDAMYWYRQDPGQGLRLIYYSQIVNDFQKGDIAEGYSVSREKKESFPLTVTSAQKNPTAFYLCASSIPPDRYGYTFGSGTRLTVV.

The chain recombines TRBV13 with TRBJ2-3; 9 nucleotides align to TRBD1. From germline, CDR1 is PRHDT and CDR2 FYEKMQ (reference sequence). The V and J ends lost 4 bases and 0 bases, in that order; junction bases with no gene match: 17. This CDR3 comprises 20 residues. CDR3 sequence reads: CASSSNNPDRGSTSTDTQYF. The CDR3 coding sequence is TGTGCCAGCAGCTCGAATAACCCCGACAGGGGGTCGACCAGCACAGATACGCAGTATTTT.

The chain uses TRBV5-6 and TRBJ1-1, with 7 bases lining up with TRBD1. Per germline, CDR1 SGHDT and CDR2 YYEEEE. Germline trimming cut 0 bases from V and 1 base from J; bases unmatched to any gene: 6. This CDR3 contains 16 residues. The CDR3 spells CASSLAIRGENTEAFF. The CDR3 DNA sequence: TGTGCCAGCAGCTTGGCGATCAGGGGGGAGAACACTGAAGCTTTCTTT.

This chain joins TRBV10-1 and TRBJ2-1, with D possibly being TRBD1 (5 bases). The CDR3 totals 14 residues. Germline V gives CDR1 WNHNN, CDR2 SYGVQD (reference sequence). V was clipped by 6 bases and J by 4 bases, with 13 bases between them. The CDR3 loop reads CASSRALLYNEQFF. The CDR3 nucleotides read TGCGCCAGCAGCAGGGCCCTATTATACAATGAGCAGTTCTTC.

The CDR3 DNA reads TGTGCCAGCAGTGAATGGGGGCGGGGGGATAGGTCAGAGACCCAGTACTTC. Residues: CASSEWGRGDRSETQYF. The rearrangement joins TRBV6-1 to TRBJ2-5; 8 bases are a match to TRBD2. This CDR3 spans 17 amino acids. V was pared by 2 bases and J by 4 bases, with 12 bases of the junction left unmatched. Germline CDR1 and CDR2: MNHNS and SASEGT.

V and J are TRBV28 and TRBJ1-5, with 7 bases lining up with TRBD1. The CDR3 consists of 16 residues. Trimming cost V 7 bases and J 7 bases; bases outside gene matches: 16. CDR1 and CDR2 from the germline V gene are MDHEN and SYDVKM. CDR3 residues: CASTLSSGGRGQPQHF. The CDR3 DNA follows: TGTGCCAGCACGCTGAGTTCAGGGGGTCGAGGGCAGCCCCAGCATTTT.

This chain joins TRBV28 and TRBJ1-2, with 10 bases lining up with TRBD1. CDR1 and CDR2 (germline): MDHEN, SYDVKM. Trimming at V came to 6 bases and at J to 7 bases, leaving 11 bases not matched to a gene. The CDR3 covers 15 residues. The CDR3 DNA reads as TGTGCCAGCAGGTTGCCGGGACAGGGGACCAGTGGCTACACCTTC. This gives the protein CASRLPGQGTSGYTF.

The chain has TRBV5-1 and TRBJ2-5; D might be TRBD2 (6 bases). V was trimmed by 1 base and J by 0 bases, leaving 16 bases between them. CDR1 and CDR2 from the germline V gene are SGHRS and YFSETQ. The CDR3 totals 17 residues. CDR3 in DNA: TGCGCCAGCAGCTTGTTGGAGGGCAGCTCGTACCAAGAGACCCAGTACTTC. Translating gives CASSLLEGSSYQETQYF.

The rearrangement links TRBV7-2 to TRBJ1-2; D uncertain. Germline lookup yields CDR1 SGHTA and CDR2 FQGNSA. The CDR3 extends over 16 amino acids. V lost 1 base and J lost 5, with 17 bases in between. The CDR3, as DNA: TGTGCCAGCAGCTTAGTCCGGCAGGCCACGGGGTATGGCTACACCTTC. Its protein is CASSLVRQATGYGYTF.

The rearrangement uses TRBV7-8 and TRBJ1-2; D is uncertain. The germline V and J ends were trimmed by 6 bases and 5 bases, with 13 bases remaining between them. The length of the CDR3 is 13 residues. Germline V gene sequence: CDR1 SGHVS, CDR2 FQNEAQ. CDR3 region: CASSQREIYGYTF. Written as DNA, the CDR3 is TGTGCCAGCAGTCAACGGGAGATTTATGGCTACACCTTC. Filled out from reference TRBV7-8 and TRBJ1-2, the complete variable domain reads GAGVSQSPRYKVAKRGQDVALRCDPISGHVSLFWYQQALGQGPEFLTYFQNEAQLDKSGLPSDRFFAERPEGSVSTLKIQRTQQEDSAVYLCASSQREIYGYTFGSGTRLTVV.

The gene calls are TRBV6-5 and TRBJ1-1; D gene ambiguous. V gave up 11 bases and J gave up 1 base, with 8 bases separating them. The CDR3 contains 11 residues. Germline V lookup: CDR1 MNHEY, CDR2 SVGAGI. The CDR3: CAARSNTEAFF. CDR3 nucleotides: TGTGCCGCCAGGTCGAACACTGAAGCTTTCTTT.

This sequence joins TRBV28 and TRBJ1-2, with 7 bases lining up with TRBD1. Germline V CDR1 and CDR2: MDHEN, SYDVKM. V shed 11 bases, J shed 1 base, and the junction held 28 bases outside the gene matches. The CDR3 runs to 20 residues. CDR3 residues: CAESTRVLGRTGGVNYGYTF. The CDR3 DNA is TGTGCCGAATCGACCCGAGTACTCGGACGGACAGGAGGGGTTAACTATGGCTACACCTTC.

The CDR3 sequence is CASSSGTGRTDTQYF. CDR3 nucleotides: TGTGCCAGCAGCTCCGGGACAGGGAGAACAGATACGCAGTATTTT. This rearrangement joins TRBV5-4 to TRBJ2-3, with TRBD1 identical over 9 bases. This CDR3 has 15 amino acids. The germline gives CDR1 SGHNT, CDR2 YYREEE (reference sequence). Germline trimming cut 3 bases from V and 3 bases from J; bases unmatched to any gene: 5.

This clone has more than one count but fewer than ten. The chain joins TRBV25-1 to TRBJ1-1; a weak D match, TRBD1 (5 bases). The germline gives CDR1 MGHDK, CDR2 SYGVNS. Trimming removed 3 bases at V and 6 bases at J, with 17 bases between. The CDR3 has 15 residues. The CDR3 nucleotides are TGTGCCAGCAGTGATCCTGGCGGGGCGCGGGCTGAAGCTTTCTTT. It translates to CASSDPGGARAEAFF.

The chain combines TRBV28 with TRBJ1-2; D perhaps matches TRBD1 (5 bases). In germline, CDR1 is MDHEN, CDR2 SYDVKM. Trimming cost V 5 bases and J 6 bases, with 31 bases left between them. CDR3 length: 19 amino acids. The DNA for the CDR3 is TGTGCCAGCAGTAACGGGTACCGGTTCGCAGAATCAACGGGGGATGGCTACACCTTC. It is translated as CASSNGYRFAESTGDGYTF.